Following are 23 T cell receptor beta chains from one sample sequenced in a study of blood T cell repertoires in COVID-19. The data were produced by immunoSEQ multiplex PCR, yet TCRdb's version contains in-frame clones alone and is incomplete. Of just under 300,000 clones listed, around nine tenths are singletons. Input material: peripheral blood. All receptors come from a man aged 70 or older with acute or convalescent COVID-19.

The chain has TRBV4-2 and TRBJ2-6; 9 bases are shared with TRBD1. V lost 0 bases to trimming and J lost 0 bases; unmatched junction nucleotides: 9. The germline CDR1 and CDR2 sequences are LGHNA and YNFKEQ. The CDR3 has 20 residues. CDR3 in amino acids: CASSQDGQGQGFSGANVLTF. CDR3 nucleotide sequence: TGTGCCAGCAGCCAAGATGGGCAGGGACAGGGTTTCTCTGGGGCCAACGTCCTGACTTTC.

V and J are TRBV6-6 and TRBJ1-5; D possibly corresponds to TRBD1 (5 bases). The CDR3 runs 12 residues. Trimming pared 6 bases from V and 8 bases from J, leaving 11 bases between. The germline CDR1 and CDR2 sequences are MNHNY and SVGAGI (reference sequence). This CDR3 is CASRGGTEPQHF. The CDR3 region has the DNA TGTGCCAGCAGGGGGGGTACGGAGCCCCAGCATTTT.

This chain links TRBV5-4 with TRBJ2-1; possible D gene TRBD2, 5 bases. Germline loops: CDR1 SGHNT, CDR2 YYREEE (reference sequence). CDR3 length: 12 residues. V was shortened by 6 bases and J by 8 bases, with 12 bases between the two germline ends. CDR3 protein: CASTGITHEQFF. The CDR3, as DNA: TGTGCCAGCACGGGAATTACCCATGAGCAGTTCTTC.

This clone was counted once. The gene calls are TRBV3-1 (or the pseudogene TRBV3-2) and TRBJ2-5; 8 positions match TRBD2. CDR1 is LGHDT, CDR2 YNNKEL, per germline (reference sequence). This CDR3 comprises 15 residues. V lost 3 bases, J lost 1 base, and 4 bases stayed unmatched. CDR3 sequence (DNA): TGTGCCAGCAGCCACAGCGGGGGCATCCAAGAGACCCAGTACTTC. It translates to CASSHSGGIQETQYF.

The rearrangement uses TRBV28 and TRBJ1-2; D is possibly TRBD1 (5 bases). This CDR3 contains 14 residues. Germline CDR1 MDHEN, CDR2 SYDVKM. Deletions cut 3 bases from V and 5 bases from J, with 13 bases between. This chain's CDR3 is CASSFEAGLYGYTF. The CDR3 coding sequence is TGTGCCAGCAGTTTTGAGGCAGGGTTATATGGCTACACCTTC.

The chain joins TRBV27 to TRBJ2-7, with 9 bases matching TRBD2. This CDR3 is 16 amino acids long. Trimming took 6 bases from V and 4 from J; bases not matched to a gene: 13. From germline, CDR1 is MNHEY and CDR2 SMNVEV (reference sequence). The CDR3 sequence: CASSVWGPSGAYEQYF. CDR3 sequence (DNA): TGTGCCAGCAGCGTTTGGGGACCTAGCGGGGCTTACGAGCAGTACTTC.

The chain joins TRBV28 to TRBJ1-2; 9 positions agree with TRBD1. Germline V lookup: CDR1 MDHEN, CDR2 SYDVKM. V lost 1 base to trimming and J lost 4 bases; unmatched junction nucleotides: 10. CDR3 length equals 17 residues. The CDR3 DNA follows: TGTGCCAGCAGTTTATTGGAACTGACAGGGGGTCCCTATGGCTACACCTTC. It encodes CASSLLELTGGPYGYTF.

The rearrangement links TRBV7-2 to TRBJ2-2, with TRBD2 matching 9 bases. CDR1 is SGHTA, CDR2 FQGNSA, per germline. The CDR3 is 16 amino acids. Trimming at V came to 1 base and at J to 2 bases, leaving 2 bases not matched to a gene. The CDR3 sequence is CASSLVGTSNTGELFF. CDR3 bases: TGTGCCAGCAGCTTAGTAGGGACTAGCAACACCGGGGAGCTGTTTTTT.

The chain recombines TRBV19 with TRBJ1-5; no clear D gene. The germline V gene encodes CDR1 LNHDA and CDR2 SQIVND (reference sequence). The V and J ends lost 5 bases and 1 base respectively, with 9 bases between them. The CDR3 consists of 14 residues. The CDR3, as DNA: TGTGCCAGTAGTGAGGGTCCGAGCAATCAGCCCCAGCATTTT. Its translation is CASSEGPSNQPQHF. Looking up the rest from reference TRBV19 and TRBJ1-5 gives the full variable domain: DGGITQSPKYLFRKEGQNVTLSCEQNLNHDAMYWYRQDPGQGLRLIYYSQIVNDFQKGDIAEGYSVSREKKESFPLTVTSAQKNPTAFYLCASSEGPSNQPQHFGDGTRLSIL.

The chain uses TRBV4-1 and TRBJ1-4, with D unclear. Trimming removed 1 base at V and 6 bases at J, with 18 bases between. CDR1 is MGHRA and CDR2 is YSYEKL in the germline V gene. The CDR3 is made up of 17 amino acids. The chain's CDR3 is CASSQVLSRRSHEKLFF. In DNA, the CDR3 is TGCGCCAGCAGCCAAGTCCTCAGTAGGCGGTCCCATGAAAAACTGTTTTTT.

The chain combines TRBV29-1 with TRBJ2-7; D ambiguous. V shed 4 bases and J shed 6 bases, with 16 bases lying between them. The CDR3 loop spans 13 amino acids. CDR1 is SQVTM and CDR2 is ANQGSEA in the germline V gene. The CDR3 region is CSVGKELGSEQYF. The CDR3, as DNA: TGCAGCGTTGGTAAGGAGTTAGGTAGCGAGCAGTACTTC.

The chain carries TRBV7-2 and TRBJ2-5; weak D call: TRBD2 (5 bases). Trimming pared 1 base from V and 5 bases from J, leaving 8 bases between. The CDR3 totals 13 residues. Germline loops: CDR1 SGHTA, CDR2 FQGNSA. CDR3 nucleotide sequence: TGTGCCAGCAGCTTAGGGAGGCGGGAGACCCAGTACTTC. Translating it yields CASSLGRRETQYF.

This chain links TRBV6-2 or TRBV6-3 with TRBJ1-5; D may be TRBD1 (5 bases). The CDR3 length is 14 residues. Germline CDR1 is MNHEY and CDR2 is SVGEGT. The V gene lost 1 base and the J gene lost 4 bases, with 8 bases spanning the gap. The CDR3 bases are TGTGCCAGCAGTTACTTGACAGAAAATCAGCCCCAGCATTTT. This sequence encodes CASSYLTENQPQHF.

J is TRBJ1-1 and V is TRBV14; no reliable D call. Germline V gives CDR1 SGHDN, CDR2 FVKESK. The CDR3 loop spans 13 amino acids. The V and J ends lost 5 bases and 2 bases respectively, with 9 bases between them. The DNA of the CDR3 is TGTGCCAGCAGCTTACAGCTAAACACTGAAGCTTTCTTT. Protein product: CASSLQLNTEAFF.

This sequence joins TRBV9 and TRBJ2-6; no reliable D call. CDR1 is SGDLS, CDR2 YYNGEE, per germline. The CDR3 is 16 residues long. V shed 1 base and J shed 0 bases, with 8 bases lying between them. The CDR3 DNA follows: TGTGCCAGCAGCGTATTAGCCAACTCTGGGGCCAACGTCCTGACTTTC. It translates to CASSVLANSGANVLTF. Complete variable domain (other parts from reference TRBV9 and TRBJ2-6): DSGVTQTPKHLITATGQRVTLRCSPRSGDLSVYWYQQSLDQGLQFLIQYYNGEERAKGNILERFSAQQFPDLHSELNLSSLELGDSALYFCASSVLANSGANVLTFGAGSRLTVL.

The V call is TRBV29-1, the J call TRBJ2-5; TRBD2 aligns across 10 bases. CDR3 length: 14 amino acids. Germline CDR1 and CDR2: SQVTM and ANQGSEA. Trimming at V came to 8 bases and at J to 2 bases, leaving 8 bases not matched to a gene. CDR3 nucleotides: TGCAGCCCCGGGGAGCGGGAGGGACAAGAGACCCAGTACTTC. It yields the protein CSPGEREGQETQYF.

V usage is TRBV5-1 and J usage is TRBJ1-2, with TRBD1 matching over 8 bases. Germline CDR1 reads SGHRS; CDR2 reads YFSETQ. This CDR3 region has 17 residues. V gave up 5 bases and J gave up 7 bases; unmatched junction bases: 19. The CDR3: CASSYSTGTGTPGGYTF. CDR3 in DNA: TGCGCCAGCAGTTACTCTACCGGGACAGGCACTCCTGGTGGCTACACCTTC.

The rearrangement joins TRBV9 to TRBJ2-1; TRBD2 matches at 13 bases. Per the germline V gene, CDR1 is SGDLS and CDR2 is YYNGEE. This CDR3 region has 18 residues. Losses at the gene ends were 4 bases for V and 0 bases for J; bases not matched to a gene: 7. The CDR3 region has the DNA TGTGCCAGCAGCCGAGGACTAGCGGGGGCCAGCTCCTACAATGAGCAGTTCTTC. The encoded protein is CASSRGLAGASSYNEQFF.

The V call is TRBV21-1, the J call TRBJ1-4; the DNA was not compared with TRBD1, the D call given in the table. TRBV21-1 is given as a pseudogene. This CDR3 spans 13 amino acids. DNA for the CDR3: TGTGCCAGCCCACAGGGGCTAGATGAAAAACTGTTTTTT. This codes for CASPQGLDEKLFF.

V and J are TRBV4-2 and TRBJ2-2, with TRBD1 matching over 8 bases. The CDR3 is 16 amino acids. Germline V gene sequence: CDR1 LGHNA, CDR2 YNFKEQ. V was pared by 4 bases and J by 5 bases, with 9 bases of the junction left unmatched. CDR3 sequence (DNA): TGTGCCAGCAGCCGGGAGAGGTACAGGGGGACCGGGGAGCTGTTTTTT. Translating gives CASSRERYRGTGELFF.

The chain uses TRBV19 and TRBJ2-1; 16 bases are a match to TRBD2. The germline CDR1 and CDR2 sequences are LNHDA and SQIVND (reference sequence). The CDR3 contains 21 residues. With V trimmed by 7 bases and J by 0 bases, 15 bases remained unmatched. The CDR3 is CASKITGTSGGAPSSYNEQFF. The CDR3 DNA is TGTGCCAGTAAGATTACCGGGACTAGCGGGGGGGCCCCGAGCTCCTACAATGAGCAGTTCTTC.

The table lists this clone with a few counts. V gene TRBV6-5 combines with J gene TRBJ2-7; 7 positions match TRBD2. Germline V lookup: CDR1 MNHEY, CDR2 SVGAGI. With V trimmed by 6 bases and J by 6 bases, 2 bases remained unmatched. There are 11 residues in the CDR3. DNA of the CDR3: TGTGCCAGCAGCAGGGAGGGCGAGCAGTACTTC. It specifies CASSREGEQYF.

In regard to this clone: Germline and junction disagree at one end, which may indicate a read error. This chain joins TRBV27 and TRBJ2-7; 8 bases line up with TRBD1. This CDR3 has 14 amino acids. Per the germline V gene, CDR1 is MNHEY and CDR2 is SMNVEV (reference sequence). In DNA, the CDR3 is TGTGCCGGCAGTTTATCGGACAGGGTGGCCGAGCAGTACTTC. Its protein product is CAGSLSDRVAEQYF.